This is a list of T cell receptor beta chains from one sample in a study of CD8 T cells in ankylosing spondylitis. TCRdb reprocessed the 5' RACE reads with MiXCR, giving one entry per CDR3 protein. The table has over 100,000 distinct CDR3 sequences, about an eighth seen once. Sequences were obtained from blood, either unsorted or a sorted T cell fraction (not recorded which). The receptors stem from a female donor with ankylosing spondylitis or in good health (not recorded which). Both conserved end residues are part of each CDR3. D genes are given only for firm matches. Only part of the rows carry a size: once, few, many, or a class if the clone is expanded.

abundance	v_gene	d_gene	j_gene	CDR3nt	CDR3aa
many	TRBV5-1	TRBD2	TRBJ2-3	TGCGCCAGCAGCCTAGGGACTAGATCCGCAGATACGCAGTATTTT	CASSLGTRSADTQYF
many	TRBV20-1	TRBD2	TRBJ2-3	TGCAGTGCTAGAGTACTAGCGGGGGGTACGGATACGCAGTATTTT	CSARVLAGGTDTQYF
many	TRBV28	NA	TRBJ1-2	TGTGCCAGCAGTCCCGGGGGGGATGGCTACACCTTC	CASSPGGDGYTF
many	TRBV3-1	NA	TRBJ2-3	TGTGCCAGCAGTTCCAGCAACCCCGGACGGCTTGCTAGCACAGATACGCAGTATTTT	CASSSSNPGRLASTDTQYF
many	TRBV3-1	NA	TRBJ2-5	TGTGCCAGCACAGTACCCCCGGGTGAGACCCAGTACTTC	CASTVPPGETQYF
NA	TRBV20-1	TRBD2	TRBJ2-2	TGCAGTGTCTGGGGCCTAGCGGGGGGGTCGAACACCGGGGAGCTGTTTTTT	CSVWGLAGGSNTGELFF
many	TRBV18	NA	TRBJ1-3	TGTGCCAGCTCACCTTCCTGGAGGGATGGAAACACCATATATTTT	CASSPSWRDGNTIYF
NA	TRBV3-1	NA	TRBJ2-1	TGTGCCAGCAGCGACGACAGCGGATCCTACTATGAGCAGTTCTTC	CASSDDSGSYYEQFF
many	TRBV7-2	TRBD1	TRBJ2-3	TGTGCCAGCAGCTTAGGGGGACAGGGGGCGGATACGCAGTATTTT	CASSLGGQGADTQYF
few	TRBV25-1	NA	TRBJ1-1	TGTGCCAGCAGTGAATTATCACAGGTGGGCACTGAAGCTTTCTTT	CASSELSQVGTEAFF
many	TRBV19	NA	TRBJ2-1	TGTGCCAGTAGTATAGGGCTAGCGACCTTGTACAATGAGCAGTTCTTC	CASSIGLATLYNEQFF
few	TRBV6-1	TRBD2	TRBJ2-1	TGTGCCAGCAGTCGTACGACTAGCGGGGGGGCGTTTGAGCAGTTCTTC	CASSRTTSGGAFEQFF
many	TRBV20-1	TRBD1	TRBJ1-1	TGCAGTGCGCCCGGGACAGGGGGGCTTAAGGACACTGAAGCTTTCTTT	CSAPGTGGLKDTEAFF
many	TRBV28	NA	TRBJ2-1	TGTGCCAGCAGCACGTGGAATGAGCAGTTCTTC	CASSTWNEQFF
many	TRBV7-2	NA	TRBJ2-7	TGTGCCAGCAGCTTAGTTGGGCCAGACGAGCAGTACTTC	CASSLVGPDEQYF
many	TRBV27	NA	TRBJ2-5	TGTGCCAGCAGTCCCAACCAAGAGACCCAGTACTTC	CASSPNQETQYF
many	TRBV12-3/TRBV12-4	NA	TRBJ1-4	TGTGCCAGCACCAATCAGGGGCTAAGGAATGAAAAACTGTTTTTT	CASTNQGLRNEKLFF
many	TRBV7-2	NA	TRBJ1-1	TGTGCCAGCAGAAGGGAGGGTTACACTGAAGCTTTCTTT	CASRREGYTEAFF
NA	TRBV29-1	NA	TRBJ2-4	TGCAGCGCTGAGTTATCTCGGGGTGTCAAAAACATTCAGTACTTC	CSAELSRGVKNIQYF
many	TRBV12-3/TRBV12-4	NA	TRBJ2-3	TGTGCCAGCAGTTTGACTAAGGATACGCAGTATTTT	CASSLTKDTQYF
few	TRBV23-1	TRBD1	TRBJ1-6	TGCGCCAGCAGTCAATCGTCAGGGGGGAGGAATTCACCCCTCCACTTT	CASSQSSGGRNSPLHF
NA	TRBV7-9	NA	TRBJ1-2	TGTGCCAGCAGTCATAGCGTGGTCGAGGGCTACACCTTC	CASSHSVVEGYTF
many	TRBV20-1	NA	TRBJ2-7	TGCAGTGCTAGGGGAACAGGGTGGGGCTACGAGCAGTACTTC	CSARGTGWGYEQYF
many	TRBV5-1	NA	TRBJ1-1	TGCGCCAGCAGCTTGGACATCGCGGGTAGCACTGAAGCTTTCTTT	CASSLDIAGSTEAFF
NA	TRBV7-8	TRBD2	TRBJ2-3	TGTGCCAGCAGCTTTACTAGCGGACCTAGCACAGATACGCAGTATTTT	CASSFTSGPSTDTQYF
medium-sized	TRBV12-3/TRBV12-4	NA	TRBJ2-1	TGTGCCAGCAGAAGGGGGTGGGAGGGGCGCGGCGATGAGCAGTTCTTC	CASRRGWEGRGDEQFF
many	TRBV12-3/TRBV12-4	NA	TRBJ2-5	TGTGCCAGCAGAAACGGACGAAGAAGGACCCAGTACTTC	CASRNGRRRTQYF
many	TRBV7-9	NA	TRBJ2-1	TGTGCCAGCACCTCAGCAGGGGCCGGCAATGAGCAGTTCTTC	CASTSAGAGNEQFF
many	TRBV6-5	TRBD2	TRBJ2-2	TGTGCCAGCAGTTGGGGACTAGCGGGCTCCCCCGGCACCGGGGAGCTGTTTTTT	CASSWGLAGSPGTGELFF
many	TRBV14	NA	TRBJ2-7	TGTGCCAGCAGCATTGAGACAGGTAGTCGTGTGCAGTACTTC	CASSIETGSRVQYF
many	TRBV6-1	TRBD1	TRBJ2-7	TGTGCCAGCAGTGAAGGGATCGGACAGGGGTTTGGCTACGAGCAGTACTTC	CASSEGIGQGFGYEQYF
many	TRBV12-3/TRBV12-4	NA	TRBJ2-1	TGTGCCAGCAGTTTGGCCCAGGGGGGATACAATGAGCAGTTCTTC	CASSLAQGGYNEQFF
NA	TRBV18	NA	TRBJ2-7	TGTGCCAGCTCACCACCAAGCGCCTACGAGCAGTACTTC	CASSPPSAYEQYF
many	TRBV5-1	NA	TRBJ1-5	TGCGCCAGCAGCACCGGGACACCGAATCAGCCCCAGCATTTT	CASSTGTPNQPQHF
many	TRBV20-1	NA	TRBJ1-2	TGCAGTGCTAGCTCCCTGGGGGGGGCGGGGTATGGCTACACCTTC	CSASSLGGAGYGYTF
NA	TRBV12-3/TRBV12-4	NA	TRBJ1-6	TGTGCCAGCAGGTGGGGGGAAGGAAATTCACCCCTCCACTTT	CASRWGEGNSPLHF
many	TRBV24-1	NA	TRBJ2-2	TGTGCCACCAGTGATTTACCCAGGGACGATGACACCGGGGAGCTGTTTTTT	CATSDLPRDDDTGELFF
many	TRBV7-9	NA	TRBJ2-2	TGTGCCAGCAGCCTCGGACTTACAATGGCCGGGGAGCTGTTTTTT	CASSLGLTMAGELFF
NA	TRBV5-1	NA	TRBJ2-2	TGCGCCAGCAGCAGGAGCGACCCTAACACCGGAGAGCTGTTTTTT	CASSRSDPNTGELFF
many	TRBV29-1	NA	TRBJ1-3	TGCAGCGTAGCAACGACTGGAAACACCATATATTTT	CSVATTGNTIYF
many	TRBV29-1	TRBD1	TRBJ2-5	TGCAGCGGCGCGCACAGGGGGTGGACCCAGTACTTC	CSGAHRGWTQYF
many	TRBV28	NA	TRBJ1-5	TGTGCCAGCACTCACCTGTTGAGGGGCAATCAGCCCCAGCATTTT	CASTHLLRGNQPQHF
many	TRBV20-1	TRBD1	TRBJ1-4	TGCAGTGTTCCGGGACAGGGGGATGAAAAACTGTTTTTT	CSVPGQGDEKLFF
many	TRBV6-5	TRBD2	TRBJ2-3	TGTGCCAGCAGTTACTCCACGCCAGGAGGCGGGGGGGGCACAGATACGCAGTATTTT	CASSYSTPGGGGGTDTQYF
many	TRBV7-9	TRBD1	TRBJ1-1	TGTGCCAGCAGCTCGTACAGGGGGGATGAAGCTTTCTTT	CASSSYRGDEAFF
many	TRBV29-1	NA	TRBJ2-7	TGCAGCGTTGTGGGGGGCGAGAGCTCCTACGAGCAGTACTTC	CSVVGGESSYEQYF
many	TRBV12-3/TRBV12-4	NA	TRBJ2-1	TGTGCCAGCAGTTTAATGAATGAGCAGTTCTTC	CASSLMNEQFF
few	TRBV12-3/TRBV12-4	TRBD2	TRBJ2-1	TGTGCCAGCACGGGGGGGCCCCCCTACAATGAGCAGTTCTTC	CASTGGPPYNEQFF
many	TRBV20-1	TRBD1	TRBJ1-6	TGCAGTGCTACTAGACAGGGGGCTCAACCCCTCCACTTT	CSATRQGAQPLHF
many	TRBV12-3/TRBV12-4	NA	TRBJ2-1	TGTGCCAGCAGATCTAGGGATGAGCAGTTCTTC	CASRSRDEQFF
many	TRBV12-3/TRBV12-4	NA	TRBJ1-1	TGTGCCACCCGCGGGCGGGCACATGAAGCTTTCTTT	CATRGRAHEAFF
many	TRBV2	NA	TRBJ1-1	TGTGCCAGCAGTGAGGAGGAGACGGCTTTCTTT	CASSEEETAFF
NA	TRBV12-3/TRBV12-4	NA	TRBJ1-4	TGTGCCAGCAGTTTAAGTCCTACTAATGAAAAACTGTTTTTT	CASSLSPTNEKLFF